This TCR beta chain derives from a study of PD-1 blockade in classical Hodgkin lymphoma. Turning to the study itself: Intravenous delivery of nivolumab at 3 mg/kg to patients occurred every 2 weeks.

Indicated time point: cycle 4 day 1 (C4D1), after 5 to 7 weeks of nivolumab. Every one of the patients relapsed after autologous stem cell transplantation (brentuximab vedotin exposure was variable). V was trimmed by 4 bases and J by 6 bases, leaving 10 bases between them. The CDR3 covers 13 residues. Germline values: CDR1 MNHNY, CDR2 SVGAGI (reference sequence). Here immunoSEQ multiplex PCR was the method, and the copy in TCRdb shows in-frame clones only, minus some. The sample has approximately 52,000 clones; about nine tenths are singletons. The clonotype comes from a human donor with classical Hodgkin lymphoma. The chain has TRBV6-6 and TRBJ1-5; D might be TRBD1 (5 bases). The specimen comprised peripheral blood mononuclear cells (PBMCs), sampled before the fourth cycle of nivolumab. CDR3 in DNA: TGTGCCAGCAGTTTAAGGGGTGGTCAGCCCCAGCATTTT. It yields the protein CASSLRGGQPQHF.